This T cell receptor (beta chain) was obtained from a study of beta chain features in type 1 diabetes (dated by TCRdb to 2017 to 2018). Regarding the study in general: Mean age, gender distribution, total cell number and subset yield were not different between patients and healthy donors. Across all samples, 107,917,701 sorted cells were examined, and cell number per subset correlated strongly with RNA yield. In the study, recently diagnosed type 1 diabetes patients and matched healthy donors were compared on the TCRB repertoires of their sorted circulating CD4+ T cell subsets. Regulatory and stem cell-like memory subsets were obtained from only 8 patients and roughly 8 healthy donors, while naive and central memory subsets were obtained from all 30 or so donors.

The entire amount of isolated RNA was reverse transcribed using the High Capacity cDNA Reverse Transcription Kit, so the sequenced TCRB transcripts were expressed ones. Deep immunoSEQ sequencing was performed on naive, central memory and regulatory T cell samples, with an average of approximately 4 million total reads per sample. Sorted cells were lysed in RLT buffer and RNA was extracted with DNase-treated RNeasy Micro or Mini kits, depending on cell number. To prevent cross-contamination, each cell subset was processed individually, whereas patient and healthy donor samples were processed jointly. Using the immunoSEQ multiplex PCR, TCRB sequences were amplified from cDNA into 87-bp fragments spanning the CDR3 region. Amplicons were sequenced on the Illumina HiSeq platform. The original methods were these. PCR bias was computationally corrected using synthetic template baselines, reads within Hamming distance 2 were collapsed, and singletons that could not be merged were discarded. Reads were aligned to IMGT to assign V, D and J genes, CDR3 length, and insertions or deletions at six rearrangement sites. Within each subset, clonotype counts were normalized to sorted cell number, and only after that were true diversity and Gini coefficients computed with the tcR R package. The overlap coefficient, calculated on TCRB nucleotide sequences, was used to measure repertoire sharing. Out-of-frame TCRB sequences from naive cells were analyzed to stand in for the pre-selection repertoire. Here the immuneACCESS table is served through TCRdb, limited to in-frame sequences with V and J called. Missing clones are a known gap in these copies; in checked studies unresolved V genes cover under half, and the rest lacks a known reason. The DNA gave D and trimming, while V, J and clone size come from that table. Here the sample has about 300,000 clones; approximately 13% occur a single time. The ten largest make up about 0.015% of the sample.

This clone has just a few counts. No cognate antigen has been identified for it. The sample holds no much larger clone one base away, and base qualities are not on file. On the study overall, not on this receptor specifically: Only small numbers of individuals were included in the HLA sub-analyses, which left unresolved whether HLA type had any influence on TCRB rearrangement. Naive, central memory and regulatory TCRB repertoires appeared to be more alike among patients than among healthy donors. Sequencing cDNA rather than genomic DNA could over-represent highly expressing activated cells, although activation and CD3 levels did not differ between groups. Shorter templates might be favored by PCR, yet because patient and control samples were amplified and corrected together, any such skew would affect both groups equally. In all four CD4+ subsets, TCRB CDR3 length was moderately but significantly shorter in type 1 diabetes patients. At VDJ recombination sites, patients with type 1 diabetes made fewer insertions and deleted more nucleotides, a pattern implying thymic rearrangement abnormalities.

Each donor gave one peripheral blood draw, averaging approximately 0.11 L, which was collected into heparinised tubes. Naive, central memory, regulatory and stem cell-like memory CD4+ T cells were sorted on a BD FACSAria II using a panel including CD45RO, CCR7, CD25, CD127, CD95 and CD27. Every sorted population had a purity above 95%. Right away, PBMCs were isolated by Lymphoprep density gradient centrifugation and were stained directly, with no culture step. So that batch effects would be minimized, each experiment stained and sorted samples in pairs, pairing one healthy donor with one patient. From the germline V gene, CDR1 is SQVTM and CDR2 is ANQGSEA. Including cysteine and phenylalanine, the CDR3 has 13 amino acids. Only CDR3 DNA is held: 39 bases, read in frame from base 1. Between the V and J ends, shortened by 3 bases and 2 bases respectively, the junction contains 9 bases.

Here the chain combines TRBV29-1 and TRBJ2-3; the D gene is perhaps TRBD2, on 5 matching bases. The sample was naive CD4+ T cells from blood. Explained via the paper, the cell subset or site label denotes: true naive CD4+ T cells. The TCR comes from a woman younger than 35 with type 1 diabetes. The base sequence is TGCAGCGTTGAGGTTGACTACACAGATACGCAGTATTTT. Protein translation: CSVEVDYTDTQYF.